The rows below give T cell receptor beta chains drawn from one sample of a study of blood T cell repertoires in COVID-19. Assay used: immunoSEQ multiplex PCR; TCRdb lists only in-frame clones, some missing. This table holds approximately 300,000 clones, 70% to 90% found once. Sequenced input: peripheral blood. Source of these receptors: a woman between 40 and 55 years old with acute or convalescent COVID-19. Each CDR3 is given with its conserved first and last residue. The D gene is left open where the match is weak. Not all rows give a size; the values are once, few, many and, for expanded clones, a class.

>TRBJ2-2|NA|NA|TRBV24-1
TGTGCCACCAGTGTGAATCGGGGGACTCGTCCGGGGGAGCTGTTTTTT
CATSVNRGTRPGELFF
>TRBJ2-1|TRBD1|NA|TRBV5-1
TGCGCCAGCAGCTTAGGAGTAACAGGGGGCAGGCTTAATGAGCAGTTCTTC
CASSLGVTGGRLNEQFF
>TRBJ1-6|NA|NA|TRBV19
TGTGCCAGTAAGGGGGAACAGGTTAATTCACCCCTCCACTTT
CASKGEQVNSPLHF
>TRBJ2-2|NA|few|TRBV24-1
TGTGCCACCAGTGATCGAGGGATCAGGGAGCTGTTTTTT
CATSDRGIRELFF
>TRBJ2-3|TRBD2|NA|TRBV4-1
TGCGCCAGCAGCCAGGGACTAACCCTCACAGATACGCAGTATTTT
CASSQGLTLTDTQYF
>TRBJ2-1|TRBD1|NA|TRBV18
TGTGCCAGCTCGCCGGCTACAGGGGGAAGTGAGCAGTTCTTC
CASSPATGGSEQFF
>TRBJ2-4|TRBD1|NA|TRBV30
TGTGCCTGGGGGGACAGCAGAAACATTCAGTACTTC
CAWGDSRNIQYF
>TRBJ2-1|NA|few|TRBV18
TGTGCCAGCTCATCTCAGGATGAGCAGTTCTTC
CASSSQDEQFF
>TRBJ2-5|TRBD2|NA|TRBV5-5
TGTGCCAGCAGCTTGGGGCGGGGGGGGCAGGAGACCCAGTACTTC
CASSLGRGGQETQYF
>TRBJ1-5|TRBD1|few|TRBV5-5
TGTGCCAGCAGCTTTATGGGACAGCGGTATCAGCCCCAGCATTTT
CASSFMGQRYQPQHF
>TRBJ2-3|NA|NA|TRBV10-1
TGCGCCAGCAGTCCTAGCCCTGGGAGCACAGATACGCAGTATTTT
CASSPSPGSTDTQYF
>TRBJ2-2|NA|NA|TRBV11-3
TGTGCCAGCAGCCGAGACGGGATGGGGGAGCTGTTTTTT
CASSRDGMGELFF
>TRBJ1-1|NA|NA|TRBV6-4
TGTGCCAGCAGTGACTCGCATGACACCTACTACACTGAAGCTTTCTTT
CASSDSHDTYYTEAFF
>TRBJ2-2|NA|once|TRBV6-4
TGTGCCAGCAGTGACGAGGAATCGGGCGGGGAGCTGTTTTTT
CASSDEESGGELFF
>TRBJ1-4|TRBD1|NA|TRBV11-2
TGTGCCAGCAGCCACAACACCGGGACAGTTGAAAAACTGTTTTTT
CASSHNTGTVEKLFF
>TRBJ1-3|NA|NA|TRBV3-1/TRBV3-2
TGTGCCAGCAGCCAAGACAGAGAGGGAGAAACCATATATTTT
CASSQDREGETIYF
>TRBJ1-2|NA|NA|TRBV30
TGTGCCTGGAGGGAAGGGCGGGGTTGGGAGTATGGCTACACCTTC
CAWREGRGWEYGYTF
>TRBJ2-3|TRBD2|NA|TRBV11-3
TGTGCCAGCAGCTTTCGGGCTAGCGGGGCAGATACGCAGTATTTT
CASSFRASGADTQYF